The source of this T cell receptor (beta chain) is a study of tumor-infiltrating lymphocytes in primary liver carcinoma. Unsorted bulk tissue of roughly 18-32 mg yielded co-extracted RNA and DNA. The input was around 500 ng total RNA; TCR beta cDNA was made from it with a constant-region primer. Three rounds of nested multiplex PCR with slightly modified ARM-PCR produced TCR beta libraries. One entry per CDR3 protein results from TCRdb running MiXCR on the multiplex PCR reads. The sample has some 94,000 distinct CDR3 sequences, roughly 69% seen once. The sequence was obtained from a woman aged 60-70 years with primary liver carcinoma and hepatitis B virus infection. Sequencing was performed on liver tumor tissue from sampling region 5. The subset was: tumor region T5, tumor centre.

Written as DNA, the CDR3 is TGTGCCAGCAGCTTAGTAGGGCTAGCGGGAATTGGAGAGCAGTTCTTC. Translating gives CASSLVGLAGIGEQFF. The chain is built from TRBV7-9 and TRBJ2-1; 9 positions match TRBD2. CDR3 length: 16 amino acids. V was pared by 1 base and J by 10 bases, with 11 bases of the junction left unmatched. Germline values: CDR1 SEHNR, CDR2 FQNEAQ (reference sequence).